A single sample gave rise to the 7 T cell receptor beta chains below, sequenced in a study of CD8+CD57+ T cells in acquired aplastic anemia. Template material for TCR beta VDJ and CDR3 profiling consisted of genomic DNA. TCRdb ran MiXCR on the reads and lists one entry per CDR3 protein. This repertoire shows some 240,000 distinct CDR3 sequences, 30% to 35% found once; its top ten account for around 1.1%. Material: sorted CD4+, CD8+, or CD8+CD57+ T cells (not recorded which) from PBMCs. These receptors originate from a human donor in good health, serving as a control.

This clonotype was seen at least ten times. This chain links TRBV20-1 with TRBJ2-5; D ambiguous. The V gene's germline CDR1 is DFQATT and CDR2 SNEGSKA (reference sequence). The V end lost 0 bases, the J end lost 5 bases, and 7 bases lay between the germline ends. CDR3 length: 12 residues. The CDR3 loop reads CSAREFMETQYF. CDR3 coding DNA: TGCAGTGCTAGAGAATTTATGGAGACCCAGTACTTC.

At least ten counts were recorded for this clonotype. The chain recombines TRBV3-1 with TRBJ1-6; D remains unclear. V was cut by 1 base and J by 3 bases, with 7 bases left in between. There are 15 residues in the CDR3. From germline, CDR1 is LGHDT and CDR2 YNNKEL (reference sequence). This chain's CDR3 is CASSQGASYNSPLHF. Written as DNA, the CDR3 is TGTGCCAGCAGCCAAGGGGCCAGCTATAATTCACCCCTCCACTTT.

This clonotype was found once. The chain's CDR3 is CASSGDGSSYNEQFF. CDR3 nucleotide sequence: TGCGCCAGCAGTGGAGACGGCAGCTCCTACAATGAGCAGTTCTTC. The chain recombines TRBV10-1 with TRBJ2-1; D call uncertain. This CDR3 is 15 amino acids long. Trimming left V 4 bases short and J 0 bases short, with 10 bases between. Looked up from germline, CDR1 is WNHNN and CDR2 is SYGVQD (reference sequence).

In its sample, this clonotype was seen many times. The chain has TRBV12-3 or TRBV12-4 and TRBJ2-7; a possible D gene is TRBD2 (5 bases). Trimming left V 4 bases short and J 0 bases short, with 13 bases between. The CDR3 is 15 residues long. The CDR3 DNA reads as TGTGCCAGCAGTTCCGCACTAGTTAGCTCCTACGAGCAGTACTTC. It yields the protein CASSSALVSSYEQYF.

This clonotype came up a few times. This sequence joins TRBV4-2 and TRBJ2-3; D unclear. The CDR3 runs to 15 residues. Trimming took off 1 base at V and 2 bases at J, with 10 bases between the two ends. Germline V lookup: CDR1 LGHNA, CDR2 YNFKEQ. The DNA of the CDR3 is TGTGCCAGCAGCCAAGCCCCGCGACTCACAGATACGCAGTATTTT. As protein: CASSQAPRLTDTQYF.

This clonotype was found many times. The chain joins TRBV6-4 to TRBJ1-2; D unresolved. CDR3 size: 13 residues. Germline V lookup: CDR1 MRHNA, CDR2 SNTAGT. The germline V and J ends were trimmed by 6 bases and 4 bases, with 12 bases remaining between them. The CDR3 loop is CASSKQEGYGYTF. The CDR3 bases are TGTGCCAGCAGCAAACAAGAAGGCTATGGCTACACCTTC.

In this sample, this clonotype turned up many times. The V gene is TRBV10-3, the J gene TRBJ2-7; TRBD1 aligns across 7 bases. Germline trimming cut 5 bases from V and 8 bases from J; bases unmatched to any gene: 6. In germline, CDR1 is ENHRY, CDR2 SYGVKD. The CDR3 contains 12 residues. CDR3 bases: TGTGCCATCAGTATAACAGGGGAGCAGCAGTACTTC. This sequence encodes CAISITGEQQYF.